A selection of T cell receptor beta chains follows, all from one sample in a study of cytomegalovirus exposure and HLA in healthy donors. Repertoires were generated with immunoSEQ multiplex PCR, while TCRdb's copy carries only in-frame clones and drops some. The sample records approximately 190,000 clones, 75% to 85% being singletons. Material for sequencing was PBMCs. The receptors originated from a woman aged 45-60 years in good health and CMV-seropositive. The CDR3 runs from the conserved cysteine through the conserved F or W. The order of the fields is D gene, clone size, J gene, V gene, CDR3 protein, CDR3 DNA. The D gene is left open where the match is weak. Clone size appears in some rows only: once, few, many, or a class for an expanded clone.

d_call: NA; clone_size: few; j_call: TRBJ2-3; v_call: TRBV28; cdr3_aa: CASNRGATSTDTQYF; cdr3_nt: TGTGCCAGCAACCGGGGGGCAACTAGCACAGATACGCAGTATTTT
d_call: TRBD2; clone_size: few; j_call: TRBJ2-6; v_call: TRBV18; cdr3_aa: CASSDSGDSAISGANVLTF; cdr3_nt: TGTGCCAGCTCAGACAGCGGGGACTCGGCGATAAGTGGGGCCAACGTCCTGACTTTC
d_call: NA; clone_size: NA; j_call: TRBJ2-2; v_call: TRBV30; cdr3_aa: CAWNGGLDTGELFF; cdr3_nt: TGTGCCTGGAACGGGGGTTTGGACACCGGGGAGCTGTTTTTT
d_call: NA; clone_size: NA; j_call: TRBJ2-2; v_call: TRBV10-1; cdr3_aa: CASSERVTGELFF; cdr3_nt: TGCGCCAGCAGTGAACGGGTCACCGGGGAGCTGTTTTTT
d_call: NA; clone_size: NA; j_call: TRBJ1-3; v_call: TRBV18; cdr3_aa: CASISGTASSSGNTIYF; cdr3_nt: TGTGCCAGTATCAGCGGGACGGCTTCGAGCTCTGGAAACACCATATATTTT
d_call: TRBD1; clone_size: NA; j_call: TRBJ1-4; v_call: TRBV7-9; cdr3_aa: CASSRGQGNNEKLFF; cdr3_nt: TGTGCCAGCAGCCGCGGACAGGGGAATAATGAAAAACTGTTTTTT
d_call: NA; clone_size: NA; j_call: TRBJ2-7; v_call: TRBV11-3; cdr3_aa: CASSPGQNYEQYF; cdr3_nt: TGTGCCAGCAGCCCTGGACAGAACTACGAGCAGTACTTC
d_call: TRBD1; clone_size: NA; j_call: TRBJ2-5; v_call: TRBV7-9; cdr3_aa: CASSPTGAIIRGAQETQYF; cdr3_nt: TGTGCCAGCAGTCCGACAGGGGCTATTATCCGAGGCGCCCAAGAGACCCAGTACTTC
d_call: TRBD2; clone_size: few; j_call: TRBJ2-1; v_call: TRBV5-1; cdr3_aa: CASSWTSGGHNEQFF; cdr3_nt: TGCGCCAGCAGCTGGACTAGCGGGGGTCACAATGAGCAGTTCTTC
d_call: TRBD1; clone_size: NA; j_call: TRBJ2-2; v_call: TRBV27; cdr3_aa: CASRITGAGELFF; cdr3_nt: TGTGCCAGCAGAATTACAGGGGCCGGGGAGCTGTTTTTT
d_call: NA; clone_size: NA; j_call: TRBJ1-3; v_call: TRBV10-3; cdr3_aa: CATRLGGNTIYF; cdr3_nt: TGTGCCACCCGACTAGGCGGAAACACCATATATTTT
d_call: NA; clone_size: NA; j_call: TRBJ2-1; v_call: TRBV29-1; cdr3_aa: CSVTPVSYNEQFF; cdr3_nt: TGCAGCGTTACCCCCGTTAGCTACAATGAGCAGTTCTTC
d_call: NA; clone_size: NA; j_call: TRBJ2-1; v_call: TRBV5-1; cdr3_aa: CASSPKPISYNEQFF; cdr3_nt: TGCGCCAGCAGCCCAAAACCTATTTCCTACAATGAGCAGTTCTTC
d_call: NA; clone_size: NA; j_call: TRBJ2-7; v_call: TRBV2; cdr3_aa: CASSDTGPSYEQYF; cdr3_nt: TGTGCCAGCAGTGACACAGGACCCTCCTACGAGCAGTACTTC
d_call: NA; clone_size: NA; j_call: TRBJ2-2; v_call: TRBV27; cdr3_aa: CASSLTRTVNTGELFF; cdr3_nt: TGTGCCAGCAGTTTAACTCGGACAGTGAACACCGGGGAGCTGTTTTTT
d_call: TRBD2; clone_size: NA; j_call: TRBJ2-3; v_call: TRBV11-2; cdr3_aa: CASSPGGSAQYF; cdr3_nt: TGTGCCAGCAGCCCGGGGGGTAGCGCGCAGTATTTT
d_call: TRBD1; clone_size: NA; j_call: TRBJ1-6; v_call: TRBV6-5; cdr3_aa: CASSRQGSDSPLHF; cdr3_nt: TGTGCCAGCAGTAGACAGGGTTCAGATTCACCCCTCCACTTT